These T cell receptor beta chains were read from a single sample in a study of regulatory T cells in long-lasting Graves disease. TCRdb reprocessed the multiplex PCR reads with MiXCR, giving one entry per CDR3 protein. The sample shows around 500,000 distinct CDR3 sequences, 13% of them seen only once. These data are also associated with another study on T cells in Graves' hyperthyroidism and ophthalmopathy.

Here the sequenced sample was peripheral blood mononuclear cells (PBMCs), taken at new diagnosis, from a patient treated with antithyroid drugs. These receptors were collected from a man aged 30-40 years with Graves disease. The CDR3 runs from the conserved cysteine through the conserved F or W. D genes are given only for firm matches. Clone sizes are given selectively: once, few, many, or a class where the clone is expanded.

j_gene: TRBJ1-5; v_gene: TRBV7-4; abundance: many; d_gene: .; CDR3aa: CASSSTGWRQPQHF; CDR3nt: TGTGCCAGCAGCTCCACAGGGTGGCGTCAGCCCCAGCATTTT
j_gene: TRBJ2-3; v_gene: TRBV6-2/TRBV6-3; abundance: many; d_gene: .; CDR3aa: CASSLTFRSTDTQYF; CDR3nt: TGTGCCAGCAGTTTAACGTTTCGAAGTACAGATACGCAGTATTTT
j_gene: TRBJ1-1; v_gene: TRBV7-9; abundance: .; d_gene: TRBD1; CDR3aa: CASSLITGQGTEAFF; CDR3nt: TGTGCCAGTAGCTTGATTACGGGACAGGGGACTGAAGCTTTCTTT
j_gene: TRBJ2-7; v_gene: TRBV30; abundance: .; d_gene: TRBD1; CDR3aa: CAWSAGGYYEQYF; CDR3nt: TGTGCCTGGAGTGCAGGGGGCTACTACGAGCAGTACTTC
j_gene: TRBJ1-2; v_gene: TRBV9; abundance: .; d_gene: .; CDR3aa: CASSVEAGAGYGYTF; CDR3nt: TGTGCCAGCAGCGTAGAGGCAGGCGCCGGGTATGGCTACACCTTC
j_gene: TRBJ2-3; v_gene: TRBV19; abundance: many; d_gene: .; CDR3aa: CASSISAADYRDTQYF; CDR3nt: TGTGCCAGTAGTATAAGCGCGGCGGACTATCGCGATACGCAGTATTTT
j_gene: TRBJ2-3; v_gene: TRBV6-2/TRBV6-3; abundance: many; d_gene: .; CDR3aa: CASSEKAGDTQYF; CDR3nt: TGTGCCAGCAGTGAGAAGGCGGGTGATACGCAGTATTTT
j_gene: TRBJ2-5; v_gene: TRBV19; abundance: many; d_gene: .; CDR3aa: CASSIDQGLQETQYF; CDR3nt: TGTGCCAGTAGTATTGATCAGGGATTACAAGAGACCCAGTACTTC
j_gene: TRBJ2-1; v_gene: TRBV11-2; abundance: many; d_gene: TRBD1; CDR3aa: CASSLVSGQGLRNEQFF; CDR3nt: TGTGCCAGCAGCTTAGTATCAGGACAGGGTCTCCGAAATGAGCAGTTCTTC
j_gene: TRBJ2-3; v_gene: TRBV7-2; abundance: few; d_gene: .; CDR3aa: CASSPRGSVRADTQYF; CDR3nt: TGTGCCAGCAGCCCCCGGGGCTCCGTGAGGGCAGATACGCAGTATTTT
j_gene: TRBJ1-4; v_gene: TRBV25-1; abundance: .; d_gene: .; CDR3aa: CASRSVEKLFF; CDR3nt: TGTGCCAGCCGGTCGGTTGAAAAACTGTTTTTT
j_gene: TRBJ1-6; v_gene: TRBV6-1; abundance: few; d_gene: TRBD1; CDR3aa: CASSRDRDSPLHF; CDR3nt: TGTGCCAGCAGCCGGGACAGGGATTCACCCCTCCACTTT
j_gene: TRBJ2-7; v_gene: TRBV30; abundance: many; d_gene: .; CDR3aa: CAWRVRGSEQYF; CDR3nt: TGTGCCTGGAGGGTAAGGGGTAGCGAGCAGTACTTC
j_gene: TRBJ2-7; v_gene: TRBV11-2; abundance: many; d_gene: TRBD1; CDR3aa: CASSFSPQGVYEQYF; CDR3nt: TGTGCCAGCAGCTTTTCGCCACAGGGGGTCTACGAGCAGTACTTC
j_gene: TRBJ2-2; v_gene: TRBV4-2; abundance: .; d_gene: .; CDR3aa: CASRGLVNTGELFF; CDR3nt: TGTGCCAGCAGGGGACTCGTGAACACCGGGGAGCTGTTTTTT
j_gene: TRBJ2-1; v_gene: TRBV9; abundance: .; d_gene: TRBD2; CDR3aa: CASSLRLAHYSYNEQFF; CDR3nt: TGTGCCAGCAGCTTAAGACTAGCGCATTATTCCTACAATGAGCAGTTCTTC
j_gene: TRBJ2-7; v_gene: TRBV6-1; abundance: few; d_gene: .; CDR3aa: CASSHGSGARDKPYEQYF; CDR3nt: TGTGCCAGCAGCCACGGGTCGGGGGCGCGTGACAAACCATACGAGCAGTACTTC
j_gene: TRBJ1-3; v_gene: TRBV20-1; abundance: once; d_gene: .; CDR3aa: CSAWGGGSGNTIYF; CDR3nt: TGCAGTGCCTGGGGGGGTGGCTCTGGAAACACCATATATTTT
j_gene: TRBJ2-7; v_gene: TRBV11-1; abundance: few; d_gene: TRBD2; CDR3aa: CASSLARGLANYEQYF; CDR3nt: TGTGCCAGCAGCTTAGCCCGAGGACTAGCGAACTACGAGCAGTACTTC
j_gene: TRBJ2-5; v_gene: TRBV30; abundance: few; d_gene: TRBD2; CDR3aa: CAWASGRKETQYF; CDR3nt: TGTGCCTGGGCTAGCGGGAGAAAAGAGACCCAGTACTTC
j_gene: TRBJ2-1; v_gene: TRBV5-1; abundance: many; d_gene: TRBD2; CDR3aa: CASSLGGGSGKNEQFF; CDR3nt: TGCGCCAGCAGCTTGGGCGGGGGTAGCGGGAAGAATGAGCAGTTCTTC
j_gene: TRBJ2-3; v_gene: TRBV12-3/TRBV12-4; abundance: many; d_gene: TRBD2; CDR3aa: CASSLAGEGDTQYF; CDR3nt: TGTGCCAGCTCACTAGCGGGAGAGGGAGATACGCAGTATTTT
j_gene: TRBJ2-3; v_gene: TRBV12-3/TRBV12-4; abundance: many; d_gene: .; CDR3aa: CASSTLGGEWISDTQYF; CDR3nt: TGTGCCAGCAGCACCTTGGGGGGAGAATGGATTTCAGATACGCAGTATTTT
j_gene: TRBJ2-6; v_gene: TRBV28; abundance: few; d_gene: .; CDR3aa: CASRTTAGANVLTF; CDR3nt: TGTGCCAGCAGGACGACAGCTGGGGCCAACGTCCTGACTTTC
j_gene: TRBJ2-7; v_gene: TRBV6-5; abundance: .; d_gene: .; CDR3aa: CASSYFVLARGYEQYF; CDR3nt: TGTGCCAGCAGTTACTTTGTCCTAGCGAGGGGGTACGAGCAGTACTTC
j_gene: TRBJ2-7; v_gene: TRBV4-1; abundance: many; d_gene: TRBD1; CDR3aa: CASSRAGQGLEEQYF; CDR3nt: TGCGCCAGCAGCCGGGCGGGACAGGGGCTGGAAGAGCAGTACTTC
j_gene: TRBJ2-7; v_gene: TRBV25-1; abundance: many; d_gene: TRBD2; CDR3aa: CASSGYSGRSAYEQYF; CDR3nt: TGTGCCAGCAGTGGTTATAGCGGGAGAAGCGCCTACGAGCAGTACTTC
j_gene: TRBJ1-1; v_gene: TRBV20-1; abundance: many; d_gene: .; CDR3aa: CSARETLNTEAFF; CDR3nt: TGCAGTGCTAGGGAGACCCTGAACACTGAAGCTTTCTTT
j_gene: TRBJ2-3; v_gene: TRBV20-1; abundance: .; d_gene: TRBD1; CDR3aa: CSAVTGAMGTDTQYF; CDR3nt: TGCAGTGCGGTGACAGGGGCCATGGGTACAGATACGCAGTATTTT
j_gene: TRBJ2-7; v_gene: TRBV20-1; abundance: few; d_gene: TRBD1; CDR3aa: CSARAAPGQGGEQYF; CDR3nt: TGCAGTGCTAGAGCTGCTCCGGGACAGGGCGGCGAGCAGTACTTC
j_gene: TRBJ1-1; v_gene: TRBV5-5; abundance: many; d_gene: .; CDR3aa: CASSLEDRLTEAFF; CDR3nt: TGTGCCAGCAGCTTGGAGGACCGACTTACCGAAGCTTTCTTT
j_gene: TRBJ1-1; v_gene: TRBV20-1; abundance: .; d_gene: .; CDR3aa: CSASPAASTEAFF; CDR3nt: TGCAGTGCTAGCCCCGCAGCTAGCACTGAAGCTTTCTTT
j_gene: TRBJ2-7; v_gene: TRBV4-1; abundance: .; d_gene: TRBD2; CDR3aa: CASSQGPGRSGNPEQYF; CDR3nt: TGCGCCAGCAGCCAAGGGCCCGGACGTAGCGGGAATCCCGAGCAGTACTTC
j_gene: TRBJ2-3; v_gene: TRBV12-3/TRBV12-4; abundance: .; d_gene: TRBD2; CDR3aa: CASSGLAGAADTQYF; CDR3nt: TGTGCCAGCAGCGGACTAGCGGGAGCAGCAGATACGCAGTATTTT
j_gene: TRBJ2-3; v_gene: TRBV11-3; abundance: many; d_gene: .; CDR3aa: CASSQGHADTQYF; CDR3nt: TGTGCCAGCAGCCAGGGTCACGCAGATACGCAGTATTTT
j_gene: TRBJ2-7; v_gene: TRBV7-8; abundance: many; d_gene: .; CDR3aa: CASRQTPGLFLTYEQYF; CDR3nt: TGTGCCAGCAGGCAGACCCCGGGACTTTTCTTAACCTACGAGCAGTACTTC
j_gene: TRBJ2-4; v_gene: TRBV9; abundance: few; d_gene: TRBD2; CDR3aa: CASSAPKAGGAKNIQYF; CDR3nt: TGTGCCAGCAGCGCCCCAAAAGCGGGAGGAGCCAAAAACATTCAGTACTTC
j_gene: TRBJ2-5; v_gene: TRBV18; abundance: many; d_gene: .; CDR3aa: CASSPPPPEETQYF; CDR3nt: TGTGCCAGCTCACCACCTCCCCCGGAGGAGACCCAGTACTTC
j_gene: TRBJ2-1; v_gene: TRBV12-3/TRBV12-4; abundance: many; d_gene: .; CDR3aa: CASTQGGNEQFF; CDR3nt: TGTGCCAGCACCCAGGGGGGCAATGAGCAGTTCTTC
j_gene: TRBJ2-3; v_gene: TRBV9; abundance: many; d_gene: TRBD2; CDR3aa: CASSAGLAGGTDTQYF; CDR3nt: TGTGCCAGCAGCGCCGGACTAGCGGGAGGCACAGATACGCAGTATTTT
j_gene: TRBJ1-3; v_gene: TRBV15; abundance: many; d_gene: .; CDR3aa: CATSRVAGSGNTIYF; CDR3nt: TGTGCCACCAGCAGAGTCGCAGGCTCTGGAAACACCATATATTTT
j_gene: TRBJ2-5; v_gene: TRBV5-1; abundance: .; d_gene: .; CDR3aa: CATKRAGLQETQYF; CDR3nt: TGCGCCACCAAGCGGGCGGGGCTGCAAGAGACCCAGTACTTC
j_gene: TRBJ2-3; v_gene: TRBV7-8; abundance: many; d_gene: TRBD2; CDR3aa: CASSFGGGGDTQYF; CDR3nt: TGTGCCAGCAGCTTTGGCGGGGGAGGAGATACGCAGTATTTT
j_gene: TRBJ1-5; v_gene: TRBV20-1; abundance: .; d_gene: .; CDR3aa: CSTRRQLSNQPQHF; CDR3nt: TGCAGTACTAGGCGACAGCTTAGCAATCAGCCCCAGCATTTT
j_gene: TRBJ1-3; v_gene: TRBV6-4; abundance: .; d_gene: .; CDR3aa: CASSPDGSSGNTIYF; CDR3nt: TGTGCCAGCAGCCCCGACGGAAGCTCTGGAAACACCATATATTTT
j_gene: TRBJ1-4; v_gene: TRBV20-1; abundance: many; d_gene: .; CDR3aa: CSAAMAATNEKLFF; CDR3nt: TGCAGTGCAGCAATGGCTGCAACTAATGAAAAACTGTTTTTT
j_gene: TRBJ2-3; v_gene: TRBV12-3/TRBV12-4; abundance: .; d_gene: .; CDR3aa: CARRDICTTDAQYF; CDR3nt: TGTGCCAGGCGGGACATATGCACAACAGATGCGCAGTATTTT
j_gene: TRBJ2-3; v_gene: TRBV7-7; abundance: once; d_gene: TRBD2; CDR3aa: CASSPTLTSGRATDTQYF; CDR3nt: TGTGCTAGCAGCCCTACCCTGACGAGCGGGAGGGCCACAGATACGCAGTATTTT
j_gene: TRBJ2-2; v_gene: TRBV30; abundance: few; d_gene: .; CDR3aa: CAWNSPLQSPGELFF; CDR3nt: TGTGCCTGGAACTCACCACTTCAGAGCCCCGGGGAGCTGTTTTTT
j_gene: TRBJ2-7; v_gene: TRBV5-1; abundance: many; d_gene: TRBD2; CDR3aa: CASSFPRERGTYEQYF; CDR3nt: TGCGCCAGCAGCTTCCCGCGTGAGCGGGGGACCTACGAGCAGTACTTC
j_gene: TRBJ1-3; v_gene: TRBV29-1; abundance: many; d_gene: .; CDR3aa: CSVEAGPAIYF; CDR3nt: TGCAGCGTTGAAGCGGGGCCGGCCATATATTTT
j_gene: TRBJ2-3; v_gene: TRBV4-2; abundance: .; d_gene: TRBD1; CDR3aa: CASSPEPGTGTDTQYF; CDR3nt: TGTGCCAGCAGCCCGGAACCCGGGACAGGCACAGATACGCAGTATTTT
j_gene: TRBJ2-1; v_gene: TRBV3-1; abundance: many; d_gene: .; CDR3aa: CASSPRRTWGIYNEQFF; CDR3nt: TGTGCCAGCAGCCCCCGACGGACTTGGGGCATATACAATGAGCAGTTCTTC